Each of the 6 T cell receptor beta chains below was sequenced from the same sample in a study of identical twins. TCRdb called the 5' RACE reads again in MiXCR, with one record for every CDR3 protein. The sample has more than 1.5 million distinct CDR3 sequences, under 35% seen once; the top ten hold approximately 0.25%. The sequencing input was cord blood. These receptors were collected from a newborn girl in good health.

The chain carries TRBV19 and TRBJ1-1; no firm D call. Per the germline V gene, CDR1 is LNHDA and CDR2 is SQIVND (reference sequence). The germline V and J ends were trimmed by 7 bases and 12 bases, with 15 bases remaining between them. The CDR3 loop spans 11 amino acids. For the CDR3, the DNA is TGTGCCAGTACCCGGCGGGGAGACCCTTTCTTT. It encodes CASTRRGDPFF. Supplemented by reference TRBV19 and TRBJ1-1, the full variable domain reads DGGITQSPKYLFRKEGQNVTLSCEQNLNHDAMYWYRQDPGQGLRLIYYSQIVNDFQKGDIAEGYSVSREKKESFPLTVTSAQKNPTAFYLCASTRRGDPFFGQGTRLTVV.

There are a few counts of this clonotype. The CDR3 loop is CASSSDRVPEAFF. The CDR3 region has the DNA TGCGCCAGCAGCTCAGACAGGGTTCCAGAAGCTTTCTTT. The chain carries TRBV5-1 and TRBJ1-1, with TRBD1 matching over 7 bases. The junction had 7 bases not matched to a gene; V was cut back by 3 bases and J by 8 bases. The germline gives CDR1 SGHRS, CDR2 YFSETQ. The CDR3 length is 13 residues.

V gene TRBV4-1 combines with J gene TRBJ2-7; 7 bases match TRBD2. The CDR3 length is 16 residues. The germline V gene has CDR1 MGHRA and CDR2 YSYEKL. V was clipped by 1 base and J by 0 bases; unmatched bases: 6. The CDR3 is CASSQVRAGLSYEQYF. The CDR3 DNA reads TGCGCCAGCAGCCAAGTTAGAGCGGGACTCTCCTACGAGCAGTACTTC.

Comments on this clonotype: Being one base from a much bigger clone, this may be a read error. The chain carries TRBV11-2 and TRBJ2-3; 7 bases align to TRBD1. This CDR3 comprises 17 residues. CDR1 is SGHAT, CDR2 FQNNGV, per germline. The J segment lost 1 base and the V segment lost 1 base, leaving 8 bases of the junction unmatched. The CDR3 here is CASSLVLRTGGTDTQYF. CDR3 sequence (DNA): TGTGCCAGCAGCTTAGTGCTCCGGACAGGTGGCACAGATACGCAGTATTTT.

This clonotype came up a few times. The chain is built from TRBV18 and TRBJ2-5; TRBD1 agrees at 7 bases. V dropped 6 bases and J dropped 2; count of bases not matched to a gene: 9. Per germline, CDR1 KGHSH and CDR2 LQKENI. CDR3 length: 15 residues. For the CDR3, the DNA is TGTGCCAGCTCCCTAACTGGACAGGATCAAGAGACCCAGTACTTC. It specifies CASSLTGQDQETQYF.

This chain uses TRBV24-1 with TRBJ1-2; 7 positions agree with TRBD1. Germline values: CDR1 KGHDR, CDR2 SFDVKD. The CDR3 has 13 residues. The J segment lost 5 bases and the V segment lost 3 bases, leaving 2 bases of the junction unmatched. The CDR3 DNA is TGTGCCACCAGTGATAAGGGGGCTTATGGCTACACCTTC. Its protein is CATSDKGAYGYTF.